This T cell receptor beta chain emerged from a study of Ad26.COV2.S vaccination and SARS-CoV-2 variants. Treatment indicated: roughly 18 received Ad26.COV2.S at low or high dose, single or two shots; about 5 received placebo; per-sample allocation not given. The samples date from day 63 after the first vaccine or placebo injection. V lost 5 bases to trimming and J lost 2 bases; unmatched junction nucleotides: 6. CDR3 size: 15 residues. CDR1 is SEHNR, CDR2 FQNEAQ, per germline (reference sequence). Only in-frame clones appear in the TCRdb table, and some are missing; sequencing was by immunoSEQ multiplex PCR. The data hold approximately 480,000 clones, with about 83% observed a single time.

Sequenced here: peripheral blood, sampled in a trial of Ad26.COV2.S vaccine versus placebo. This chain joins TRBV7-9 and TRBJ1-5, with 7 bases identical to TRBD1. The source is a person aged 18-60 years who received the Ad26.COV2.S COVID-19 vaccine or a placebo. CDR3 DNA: TGTGCCAGCAGCCCTATAACAGGGGGCAATCAGCCCCAGCATTTT. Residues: CASSPITGGNQPQHF.